This T cell receptor beta chain was obtained from a study of technical replicates of blood from several donors. Some clones are missing from TCRdb's copy, which holds only in-frame ones; the method was immunoSEQ multiplex PCR. The top ten hold approximately 0.35% of the sample, which has over 70,000 clones, around 95% seen once. Germline V CDR1 and CDR2: GTSNPN, SVGIG (reference sequence). This CDR3 region has 15 residues. Unmatched junction bases numbered 10, after V lost 2 bases and J lost 8 bases. The clonotype originates from a human donor in good health. Sample: T cells isolated from PBMCs. The chain couples TRBV30 to TRBJ1-4, with 8 bases that match TRBD1. The CDR3 DNA is TGTGCCTGGAGTACCGGAACAGGGGGAAGCGAAAAACTGTTTTTT. Translated, it gives CAWSTGTGGSEKLFF.